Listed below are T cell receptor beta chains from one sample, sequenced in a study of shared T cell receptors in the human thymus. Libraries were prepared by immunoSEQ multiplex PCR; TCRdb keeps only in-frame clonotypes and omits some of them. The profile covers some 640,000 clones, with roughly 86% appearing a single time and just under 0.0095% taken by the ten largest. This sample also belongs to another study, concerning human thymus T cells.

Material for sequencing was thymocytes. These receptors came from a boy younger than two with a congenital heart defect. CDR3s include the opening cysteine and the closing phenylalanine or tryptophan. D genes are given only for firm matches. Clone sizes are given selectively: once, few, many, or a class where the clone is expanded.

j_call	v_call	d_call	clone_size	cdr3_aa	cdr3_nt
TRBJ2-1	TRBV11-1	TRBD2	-	CASSRERTSPYNEQFF	TGTGCCAGCTCTAGGGAAAGGACTAGTCCCTACAATGAGCAGTTCTTC
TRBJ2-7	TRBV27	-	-	CASSPSPPDEQYF	TGTGCCAGCAGCCCCTCCCCCCCCGACGAGCAGTACTTC
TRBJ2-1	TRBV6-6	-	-	CASRGGLYNEQFF	TGTGCCAGCAGAGGGGGTCTGTACAATGAGCAGTTCTTC
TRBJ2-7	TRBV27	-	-	CASSLSGLRPEQYF	TGTGCCAGCAGTTTATCGGGACTTAGACCCGAGCAGTACTTC
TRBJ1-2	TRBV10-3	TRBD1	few	CAISDQTGGWGNYGYTF	TGTGCCATCAGTGACCAGACAGGGGGATGGGGCAACTATGGCTACACCTTC
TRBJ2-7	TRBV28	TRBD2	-	CASSFWTSVRDEQYF	TGTGCCAGCAGTTTCTGGACTAGCGTTAGAGACGAGCAGTACTTC
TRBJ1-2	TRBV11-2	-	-	CASSFSGRIGYTF	TGTGCCAGCAGCTTTAGCGGCCGGATCGGCTACACCTTC
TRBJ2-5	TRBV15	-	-	CATSIPKGQGGETQYF	TGTGCCACCAGCATTCCCAAGGGGCAGGGGGGAGAGACCCAGTACTTC
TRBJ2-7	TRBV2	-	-	CARRARGNYEQYF	TGTGCCAGAAGAGCCAGGGGAAACTACGAGCAGTACTTC
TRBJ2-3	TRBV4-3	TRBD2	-	CASSQGPLAGAADTQYF	TGCGCCAGCAGCCAAGGTCCCCTAGCGGGAGCGGCAGATACGCAGTATTTT
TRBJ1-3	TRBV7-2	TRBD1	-	CASSPTGAGNTIYF	TGTGCCAGCAGCCCAACAGGGGCGGGAAACACCATATATTTT
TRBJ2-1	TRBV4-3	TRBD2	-	CASSQSPGTSGRYEQFF	TGCGCCAGCAGCCAAAGCCCCGGGACTAGCGGGAGGTATGAGCAGTTCTTC
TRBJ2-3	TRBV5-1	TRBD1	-	CASSLECLDRGRDTQYF	TGCGCCAGCAGCTTGGAGTGTTTAGACAGGGGCAGAGATACGCAGTATTTT
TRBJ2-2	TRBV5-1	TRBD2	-	CASSLGLAVTGELFF	TGCGCCAGCAGCTTGGGACTAGCTGTCACCGGGGAGCTGTTTTTT
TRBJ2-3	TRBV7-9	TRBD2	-	CASSLGLAGGPTDTQYF	TGTGCCAGCAGCTTGGGACTAGCGGGCGGACCAACAGATACGCAGTATTTT
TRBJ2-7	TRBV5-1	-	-	CASSRGSYEQYF	TGCGCCAGCAGTCGGGGGAGTTACGAGCAGTACTTC
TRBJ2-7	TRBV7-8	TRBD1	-	CASSLTGVDYEQYF	TGTGCCAGCAGCTTGACAGGGGTGGACTACGAGCAGTACTTC
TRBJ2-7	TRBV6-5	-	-	CASSFSQDSYEQYF	TGTGCCAGCAGTTTCTCACAGGACTCCTACGAGCAGTACTTC
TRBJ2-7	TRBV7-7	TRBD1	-	CASSLGKRTGIYEQYF	TGTGCCAGCAGCTTAGGGAAAAGGACAGGAATCTACGAGCAGTACTTC
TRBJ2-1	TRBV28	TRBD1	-	CASSFLSRQGNPNEQFF	TGTGCCAGCAGTTTCCTGTCCCGACAGGGTAACCCAAATGAGCAGTTCTTC
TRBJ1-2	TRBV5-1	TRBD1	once	CASRGEYPGDRLPHYGYTF	TGCGCCAGCAGGGGGGAATATCCTGGGGACAGGCTTCCGCACTATGGCTACACCTTC
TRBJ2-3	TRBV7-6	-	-	CASSSEGQGFLFSPQYF	TGTGCCAGCAGCTCGGAGGGGCAGGGTTTCTTATTCAGTCCGCAGTATTTT
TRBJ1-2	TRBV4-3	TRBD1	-	CASRPRDSYGYTF	TGCGCCAGCAGACCAAGGGACAGCTATGGCTACACCTTC
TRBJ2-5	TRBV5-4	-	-	CASSWKTPGTRQETQYF	TGTGCCAGCAGCTGGAAAACCCCTGGGACTCGACAAGAGACCCAGTACTTC
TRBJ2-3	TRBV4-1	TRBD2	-	CASSQQGLAGLDTQYF	TGCGCCAGCAGCCAGCAGGGACTAGCGGGGCTAGATACGCAGTATTTT
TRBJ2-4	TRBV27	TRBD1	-	CASGRQGWGKNIQYF	TGTGCCAGCGGCCGACAGGGTTGGGGCAAAAACATTCAGTACTTC
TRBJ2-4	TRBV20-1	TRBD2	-	CSARDGGDF	TGCAGTGCTAGAGATGGGGGGGACTTC
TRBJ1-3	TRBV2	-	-	CASSEIYSGNTIYF	TGTGCCAGCAGTGAAATCTATTCTGGAAACACCATATATTTT
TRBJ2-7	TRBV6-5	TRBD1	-	CASSRDRGRYEQYF	TGTGCCAGCAGCCGGGACAGGGGGCGGTACGAGCAGTACTTC
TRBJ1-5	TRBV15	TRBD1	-	CATSRGGTGIAQPQHF	TGTGCCACCAGCAGAGGGGGGACAGGAATCGCTCAGCCCCAGCATTTT
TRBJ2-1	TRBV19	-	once	CASSIAGASYEQFF	TGTGCCAGTAGTATAGCAGGGGCCTCCTATGAGCAGTTCTTC
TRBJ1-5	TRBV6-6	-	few	CASSYSGRGNQPQHF	TGTGCCAGCAGTTACTCGGGCAGGGGCAATCAGCCCCAGCATTTT
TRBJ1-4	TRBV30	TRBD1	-	CAWQGVSTNEKLFF	TGTGCCTGGCAGGGGGTTTCAACTAATGAAAAACTGTTTTTT
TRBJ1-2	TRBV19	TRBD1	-	CASSDFDRDYGYTF	TGTGCCAGTAGTGACTTCGACAGGGACTATGGCTACACCTTC
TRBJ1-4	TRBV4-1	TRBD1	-	CASSSEPRQGGTNEKLFF	TGCGCCAGCAGCTCTGAGCCCAGACAGGGCGGAACTAATGAAAAACTGTTTTTT
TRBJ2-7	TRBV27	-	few	CASSLWGHLYEQYF	TGTGCCAGCAGTTTGTGGGGACACCTCTACGAGCAGTACTTC
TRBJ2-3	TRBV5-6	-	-	CASRRELSTDTQYF	TGTGCCAGCAGACGGGAACTGAGCACAGATACGCAGTATTTT
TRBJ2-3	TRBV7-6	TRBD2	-	CASSPGSGVPDTQYF	TGTGCCAGCAGCCCAGGTAGCGGGGTCCCAGATACGCAGTATTTT
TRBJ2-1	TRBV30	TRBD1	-	CAWTAVEGTGVDEQFF	TGTGCCTGGACCGCGGTAGAGGGGACAGGGGTGGATGAGCAGTTCTTC
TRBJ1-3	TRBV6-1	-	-	CASSGRAIYF	TGTGCCAGCTCCGGTCGGGCCATATATTTT
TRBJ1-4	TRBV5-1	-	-	CASSFNRDNEKLFF	TGCGCCAGCAGCTTCAACAGGGATAATGAAAAACTGTTTTTT
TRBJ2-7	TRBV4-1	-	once	CASSLIQGPTYEQYF	TGCGCCAGCAGCTTGATACAGGGCCCCACCTACGAGCAGTACTTC
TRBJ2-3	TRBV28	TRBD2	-	CASSIKTSGGTDTQYF	TGTGCCAGCAGTATAAAGACTAGCGGGGGAACAGATACGCAGTATTTT
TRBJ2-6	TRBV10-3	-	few	CAISEVPSRKGANVLTF	TGTGCCATCAGTGAGGTGCCGAGCCGTAAGGGGGCCAACGTCCTGACTTTC
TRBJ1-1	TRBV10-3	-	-	CAISEGKDMTLGNTEAFF	TGTGCCATCAGTGAAGGGAAGGACATGACCCTGGGGAACACTGAAGCTTTCTTT
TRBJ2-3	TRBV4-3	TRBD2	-	CASSLRVWRGLVPDTQYF	TGCGCCAGCAGCCTACGAGTGTGGAGAGGACTAGTTCCAGATACGCAGTATTTT
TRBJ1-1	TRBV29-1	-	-	CSVEGAELNTEAFF	TGCAGCGTTGAAGGAGCGGAGCTGAACACTGAAGCTTTCTTT
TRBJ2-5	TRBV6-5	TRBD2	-	CASSYSLAGYQETQYF	TGTGCCAGCAGTTACTCGCTAGCGGGGTACCAAGAGACCCAGTACTTC
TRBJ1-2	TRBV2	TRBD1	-	CASSERDRGVDYGYTF	TGTGCCAGCAGTGAGAGGGACAGGGGAGTTGACTATGGCTACACCTTC
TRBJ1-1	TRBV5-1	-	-	CASSLDGGTTEAFF	TGCGCCAGCAGCTTGGATGGGGGGACTACTGAAGCTTTCTTT
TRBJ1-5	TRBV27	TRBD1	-	CASSLQGVGQPQHF	TGTGCCAGCAGTTTACAGGGGGTAGGCCAGCCCCAGCATTTT
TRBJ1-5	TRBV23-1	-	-	CASSRRAGQPQHF	TGCGCCAGCAGTCGCCGGGCGGGTCAGCCCCAGCATTTT
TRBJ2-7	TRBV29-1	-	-	CSVGTYYEQYF	TGCAGCGTTGGGACATACTACGAGCAGTACTTC
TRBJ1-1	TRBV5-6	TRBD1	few	CASSCRDSKLNTEAFF	TGTGCCAGCAGCTGCCGGGACAGCAAACTGAACACTGAAGCTTTCTTT
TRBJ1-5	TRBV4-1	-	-	CASSQDISGYNQPQHF	TGCGCCAGCAGCCAAGATATTAGCGGTTACAATCAGCCCCAGCATTTT
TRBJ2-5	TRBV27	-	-	CASRDLAWLEETQYF	TGTGCCAGCAGGGATCTAGCGTGGTTGGAAGAGACCCAGTACTTC
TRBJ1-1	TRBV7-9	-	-	CASSLESENTEAFF	TGTGCCAGCAGCTTAGAGTCAGAGAACACTGAAGCTTTCTTT
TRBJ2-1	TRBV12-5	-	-	CASGLVRGGEGWNEQFF	TGTGCTAGTGGTTTGGTGAGGGGGGGAGAAGGTTGGAATGAGCAGTTCTTC
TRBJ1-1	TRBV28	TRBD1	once	CASTLRGDRKNTEAFF	TGTGCCAGCACCCTAAGGGGGGACAGGAAGAACACTGAAGCTTTCTTT